This note documents a single T cell receptor (beta chain) sequence. Antigen specificity is unknown. The record originates from a study of cytomegalovirus exposure and HLA in healthy donors. Study background: Later, an analysis reported that the 110 or so validation repertoires had used the same platform as the approximately 600 first-cohort repertoires.

Produced via immunoSEQ multiplex PCR; TCRdb's table is partial and in-frame only. The data contain 150,000 to 200,000 clones, around 96% of them singletons. Whole-study results and caveats: Within the approximately 120 validation repertoires, first-cohort TCR clusters tended to co-occur, according to a later analysis. Cytomegalovirus status was reportedly diagnosed by the classifier with high sensitivity and specificity.

The donors formed part of the roughly 110-subject validation cohort, distinct from the approximately 670-subject first cohort. CDR1 is LGHNA, CDR2 YNFKEQ, per germline. The CDR3 loop spans 15 amino acids. V was trimmed by 0 bases and J by 5 bases, leaving 14 bases between them. The specimen sequenced was PBMCs. The chain is built from TRBV4-2 and TRBJ2-7; D is perhaps TRBD2 (5 bases). This TCR came from a woman younger than 30 in good health and CMV-seronegative. In nucleotides, the CDR3 is TGTGCCAGCAGCCAAGAGAAGGCCGACGGGGACGAGCAGTACTTC. Translating it yields CASSQEKADGDEQYF.